The 16 T cell receptor beta chains listed next were all sequenced from one sample in a study of blood T cell repertoires in COVID-19. Data came from immunoSEQ multiplex PCR; TCRdb stores just in-frame clones and leaves some out. This sample has 95,000 to 100,000 clones, with 65% to 85% found just once. Material for sequencing was peripheral blood. The source is a woman aged 80 or older with acute or convalescent COVID-19.

This chain links TRBV7-2 with TRBJ2-5; 9 nucleotides match TRBD1. The trim removed 1 base at V and 2 bases at J, leaving 2 bases unmatched. CDR1 and CDR2 from the germline V gene are SGHTA and FQGNSA. This CDR3 contains 15 residues. DNA for the CDR3: TGTGCCAGCAGCTTAGGTGGACAGGGGCAAGAGACCCAGTACTTC. Amino acids: CASSLGGQGQETQYF.

This clone showed up just once. The gene calls are TRBV2 and TRBJ2-7; 7 nucleotides line up with TRBD1. The germline CDR1 and CDR2 sequences are SNHLY and FYNNEI. The CDR3 has 13 amino acids. The V and J ends lost 3 bases and 3 bases, in that order; junction bases with no gene match: 2. CDR3 coding DNA: TGTGCCAGCAGTGAGGGACAGTTCTACGAGCAGTACTTC. Translation gives CASSEGQFYEQYF.

This clone came up a few times. V and J are TRBV20-1 and TRBJ2-7; D might be TRBD1 (5 bases). The V end was cut by 5 bases, the J end by 6 bases, with 11 bases between. CDR3 length: 11 residues. CDR1 and CDR2 (germline): DFQATT, SNEGSKA (reference sequence). CDR3 in amino acids: CSAGRGSEQYV. CDR3 coding DNA: TGCAGTGCTGGAAGGGGAAGCGAGCAGTACGTC.

In its sample, this clone was seen a few times. This chain links TRBV5-4 with TRBJ1-1; D remains ambiguous. V was shortened by 3 bases and J by 0 bases, with 12 bases between the two germline ends. This CDR3 contains 15 residues. The germline V gene encodes CDR1 SGHNT and CDR2 YYREEE (reference sequence). CDR3 DNA sequence: TGTGCCAGCAGCTCAGTGGTCTCAATGAACACTGAAGCTTTCTTT. It encodes CASSSVVSMNTEAFF.

The chain combines TRBV12-3 or TRBV12-4 with TRBJ1-2; 8 positions agree with TRBD1. The J segment lost 7 bases and the V segment lost 6 bases, leaving 7 bases of the junction unmatched. The CDR3 is made up of 13 amino acids. Here the CDR3 DNA reads TGTGCCAGCAGCTGGGACAGGACGGGTGGCTACACCTTC. Its translation is CASSWDRTGGYTF.

The rearrangement uses TRBV19 and TRBJ1-1; D is perhaps TRBD1 (5 bases). The V end was cut by 5 bases, the J end by 3 bases, with 19 bases between. Germline CDR1 and CDR2: LNHDA and SQIVND (reference sequence). CDR3 length equals 16 residues. In DNA, the CDR3 is TGTGCCAGTAGTGCTAGATCAAGACAGTGGGACACTGAAGCTTTCTTT. The encoded protein is CASSARSRQWDTEAFF.

The rearrangement joins TRBV19 to TRBJ1-1; 8 bases are shared with TRBD1. This CDR3 is built from 12 residues. Germline values: CDR1 LNHDA, CDR2 SQIVND (reference sequence). V trimming: 10 bases; J trimming: 7 bases; junction bases outside the gene matches: 8. CDR3 nucleotides: TGTGCCACTGACAGGGGAGGGGGTGAAGCTTTCTTT. This codes for CATDRGGGEAFF.

There are a few counts of this clone. The chain recombines TRBV11-2 with TRBJ1-1, with no clear D. Germline V CDR1 and CDR2: SGHAT, FQNNGV. The V end was cut by 5 bases, the J end by 7 bases, with 17 bases between. The CDR3 spans 14 residues. CDR3 bases: TGTGCCAGCAGCGGAGGTCGTGGGGTGGGTGAAGCTTTCTTT. Translated: CASSGGRGVGEAFF.

This clone appeared a few times. This chain connects TRBV6-1 to TRBJ1-5, with D maybe TRBD1 (6 bases). This CDR3 is 16 amino acids long. Germline CDR1 reads MNHNS; CDR2 reads SASEGT. Between the trimmed V and J ends, which lost 1 base and 6 bases, there was a span of 16 bases. The CDR3 spells CASSEGGGRGTQPQHF. The CDR3, as DNA: TGTGCCAGCAGTGAAGGCGGGGGTAGGGGGACTCAGCCCCAGCATTTT.

Only a few counts were recorded for this clone. The J gene is TRBJ1-4, the V gene TRBV4-3; tentative D call: TRBD1 (5 bases). Germline CDR1 is LGHNA and CDR2 is YSLEER. The V end was cut by 0 bases, the J end by 8 bases, with 22 bases between. The CDR3 totals 18 residues. In nucleotides, the CDR3 is TGCGCCAGCAGCCAAGATGTACCTGCGGGGGACTTTGGGGAAAAACTGTTTTTT. This sequence encodes CASSQDVPAGDFGEKLFF.

The genes are TRBV6-5 and TRBJ2-7, with D uncertain. Germline V gene sequence: CDR1 MNHEY, CDR2 SVGAGI. This CDR3 has 11 amino acids. V was trimmed by 8 bases and J by 3 bases, leaving 8 bases between them. CDR3 nucleotide sequence: TGTGCCAGCGGAGACGGCTACGAGCAGTACTTC. Translated: CASGDGYEQYF.

The chain carries TRBV28 and TRBJ1-2; D might be TRBD1 (5 bases). The germline V gene encodes CDR1 MDHEN and CDR2 SYDVKM. Trimming stripped 3 bases from V and 2 bases from J, with 10 bases between. The CDR3 runs 14 residues. The CDR3 sequence: CASSFRGVNYGYTF. CDR3 nucleotides: TGTGCCAGCAGTTTTCGGGGGGTCAACTATGGCTACACCTTC.

Regarding this clone: The same CDR3 arises from other DNA sequences in this sample as well. The rearrangement joins TRBV19 to TRBJ2-5; possible D gene TRBD2, 6 bases. The CDR3 is 13 residues long. The germline V gene has CDR1 LNHDA and CDR2 SQIVND (reference sequence). Trimming took off 3 bases at V and 3 bases at J, with 8 bases between the two ends. This chain's CDR3 is CASSIGGKETQYF. The CDR3 nucleotides read TGTGCCAGTAGTATTGGGGGGAAAGAGACCCAGTACTTC.

In this sample, this clone turned up once. The chain carries TRBV5-5 and TRBJ2-5, with D possibly matching TRBD1 (5 bases). This CDR3 spans 17 amino acids. Germline V gives CDR1 SGHKS, CDR2 YYEKEE (reference sequence). The V and J ends lost 1 base and 1 base respectively, with 17 bases between them. The CDR3 protein is CASSLSVVGASQETQYF. In nucleotides, the CDR3 is TGTGCCAGCAGCTTGTCAGTGGTTGGGGCGAGCCAAGAGACCCAGTACTTC.

The chain joins TRBV5-3 to TRBJ2-1; 7 bases fit TRBD1. TRBV5-3 is identified as an open reading frame with a role that is uncertain. The CDR3 has 16 amino acids. J lost 3 bases, V lost 0 bases, and 6 bases had no gene match. The CDR3 loop is CARSLGMDRSYNEQFF. CDR3 DNA sequence: TGTGCCAGAAGCTTGGGGATGGACAGGAGCTACAATGAGCAGTTCTTC.

This clone has a single count. The chain carries TRBV10-3 and TRBJ2-7, with TRBD1 matching 9 bases. V lost 10 bases to trimming and J lost 4 bases; unmatched junction nucleotides: 5. Germline assignment: CDR1 ENHRY and CDR2 SYGVKD. CDR3 length: 12 amino acids. CDR3 sequence: CATVGQGYEQYF. In DNA, the CDR3 is TGTGCCACCGTGGGACAGGGTTACGAGCAGTACTTC.